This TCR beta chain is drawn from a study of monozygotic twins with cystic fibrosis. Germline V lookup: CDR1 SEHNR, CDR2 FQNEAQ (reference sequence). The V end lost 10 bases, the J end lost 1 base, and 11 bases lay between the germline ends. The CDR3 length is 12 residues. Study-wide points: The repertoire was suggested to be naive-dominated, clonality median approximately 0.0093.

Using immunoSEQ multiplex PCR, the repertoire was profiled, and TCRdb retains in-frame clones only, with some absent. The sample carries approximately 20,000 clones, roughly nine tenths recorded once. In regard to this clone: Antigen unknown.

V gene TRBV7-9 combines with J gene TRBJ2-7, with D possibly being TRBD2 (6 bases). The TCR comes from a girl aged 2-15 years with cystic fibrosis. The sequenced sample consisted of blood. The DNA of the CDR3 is TGTGCCACTCACGGAGGGTCCTACGAGCAGTACTTC. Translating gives CATHGGSYEQYF. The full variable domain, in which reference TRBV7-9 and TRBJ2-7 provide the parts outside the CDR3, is DTGVSQNPRHKITKRGQNVTFRCDPISEHNRLYWYRQTLGQGPEFLTYFQNEAQLEKSRLLSDRFSAERPKGSFSTLEIQRTEQGDSAMYLCATHGGSYEQYFGPGTRLTVT.